Listed below are T cell receptor beta chains from one sample, sequenced in a study of blood T cells in healthy people across ages. Via MiXCR, TCRdb re-called the 5' RACE reads, giving one row per CDR3 protein. The table has hundreds of thousands of distinct CDR3 sequences, about a third seen once. The source material was blood. Receptor source: an elderly woman in good health. Both conserved end residues are part of each CDR3. D genes are given only for firm matches. Clone sizes are given selectively: once, few, many, or a class where the clone is expanded.

size	J	D	length	V	CDR3	DNA
many	TRBJ1-1	.	16	TRBV7-2	CASSWKWGQAVTEAFF	TGTGCCAGCAGTTGGAAATGGGGCCAGGCAGTCACTGAAGCTTTCTTT
.	TRBJ1-5	.	15	TRBV20-1	CSANRGAGSNQPQHF	TGCAGTGCTAATAGGGGGGCTGGGAGCAATCAGCCCCAGCATTTT
many	TRBJ1-2	TRBD1	14	TRBV20-1	CSATGTGHNYGYTF	TGCAGTGCCACCGGGACAGGGCATAACTATGGCTACACCTTC
.	TRBJ2-1	TRBD2	17	TRBV5-1	CASSLAVTSGTYNEQFF	TGCGCCAGCAGCTTGGCTGTAACTAGCGGAACCTACAATGAGCAGTTCTTC
few	TRBJ1-2	.	13	TRBV4-3	CASSQEGRRGYTF	TGCGCCAGCAGCCAAGAGGGACGGAGGGGCTACACCTTC
.	TRBJ1-1	.	15	TRBV7-9	CASSLPGLPNTEAFF	TGTGCCAGCAGCCTACCCGGACTCCCGAACACTGAAGCTTTCTTT
.	TRBJ1-6	.	14	TRBV12-3/TRBV12-4	CASSADRTGSPLHF	TGTGCCAGCAGCGCCGACCGGACTGGGTCACCCCTCCACTTT
.	TRBJ2-5	TRBD2	18	TRBV6-5	CASSYGLAGGPGQETQYF	TGTGCCAGCAGTTACGGACTAGCGGGAGGGCCCGGCCAAGAGACCCAGTACTTC
.	TRBJ1-2	TRBD1	13	TRBV30	CAWSLDRTYGYTF	TGTGCCTGGAGTTTGGACAGGACTTATGGCTACACCTTC
few	TRBJ2-2	.	13	TRBV6-2/TRBV6-3	CASSPGGTGGLFF	TGTGCCAGCAGTCCCGGTGGGACCGGGGGGCTGTTTTTT
.	TRBJ2-5	TRBD2	16	TRBV7-8	CASSLDLGGSGETQYF	TGTGCCAGCAGCTTAGATTTAGGCGGGAGTGGTGAGACCCAGTACTTC
.	TRBJ1-6	TRBD1	16	TRBV7-8	CASSLGQAAYNSPLHF	TGTGCCAGCAGCCTCGGACAGGCTGCCTATAATTCACCCCTCCACTTT
many	TRBJ2-4	.	12	TRBV27	CASSTTENIQYF	TGTGCCAGCAGTACCACAGAAAACATTCAGTACTTC